These T cell receptor beta chains were read from a single sample in a study of CD8+CD57+ T cells in acquired aplastic anemia. Each CDR3 protein gets one entry after TCRdb re-called the reads with MiXCR. Of approximately 250,000 distinct CDR3 sequences in the sample, approximately 86% are singletons; the top ten hold approximately 40%. Source material: sorted CD4+, CD8+, or CD8+CD57+ T cells (not recorded which) from PBMCs. The origin of the receptors is a human donor with aplastic anemia. Each CDR3 is given with its conserved first and last residue. Each record gives: clone size, V gene, D gene, J gene, CDR3 protein, CDR3 DNA. D genes are given only for firm matches. For some rows the clone size is stated as once, few or many, or as a class when expanded; others skip it.

size: -; V: TRBV7-9; D: -; J: TRBJ2-1; CDR3: CASSLVPGERVLGFF; DNA: TGTGCCAGCAGCTTAGTACCCGGGGAGCGGGTTTTGGGATTCTTC
size: -; V: TRBV5-1; D: TRBD2; J: TRBJ2-5; CDR3: CASSPTRPGGGARQETQYF; DNA: TGCGCCAGCAGCCCCACACGGCCTGGCGGGGGGGCGAGGCAGGAGACCCAGTACTTC
size: -; V: TRBV5-4; D: TRBD2; J: TRBJ2-7; CDR3: CASSQEGLAGGNEQYF; DNA: TGCGCCAGCAGCCAAGAGGGACTAGCGGGAGGTAATGAGCAGTACTTC
size: medium-sized; V: TRBV7-8; D: -; J: TRBJ1-5; CDR3: CASSLAADPNSNQPQHF; DNA: TGTGCCAGCAGCTTAGCGGCAGACCCTAATAGCAATCAGCCCCAGCATTTT
size: -; V: TRBV7-6; D: -; J: TRBJ2-1; CDR3: CASTLRRVPARANQFF; DNA: TGTGCCAGCACCCTACGGAGGGTCCCCGCGAGGGCCAACCAGTTCTTC
size: -; V: TRBV20-1; D: TRBD1; J: TRBJ2-2; CDR3: CSAMGGRDRRVPLHFF; DNA: TGCAGTGCTATGGGTGGTCGGGACAGAAGGGTTCCCCTCCACTTTTTT
size: -; V: TRBV11-1; D: -; J: TRBJ2-2; CDR3: CASSLNLTELFF; DNA: TGTGCCAGCAGCCTGAATCTCACAGAGCTGTTTTTT
size: -; V: TRBV7-2; D: -; J: TRBJ2-1; CDR3: CASSLPGGADYGYEQFF; DNA: TGTGCCAGCAGCTTGCCCGGGGGCGCCGACTATGGCTATGAGCAGTTCTTC
size: -; V: TRBV20-1; D: -; J: TRBJ1-1; CDR3: CSASSVEDYPLVNTEALF; DNA: TGCAGTGCCAGCAGCGTAGAGGACTATCCCCTGGTGAACACTGAAGCTCTCTTT
size: -; V: TRBV19; D: -; J: TRBJ1-5; CDR3: CATNRETLSNQPQHF; DNA: TGTGCCACAAACAGGGAGACCCTAAGCAATCAGCCCCAGCATTTT
size: -; V: TRBV7-3; D: TRBD2; J: TRBJ2-1; CDR3: CASSLAGGHEQLF; DNA: TGTGCCAGCAGCTTAGCGGGGGGCCATGAGCAGCTCTTC
size: -; V: TRBV7-6; D: -; J: TRBJ2-5; CDR3: CASSLAHGTKATYYF; DNA: TGTGCCAGCAGCTTAGCCCACGGGACAAAGGCGACCTATTACTTC
size: few; V: TRBV7-8; D: -; J: TRBJ2-1; CDR3: CASSLAGGRDTQDQFF; DNA: TGTGCCAGCAGCTTAGCGGGAGGCCGCGATACGCAGGATCAGTTCTTC
size: -; V: TRBV20-1; D: -; J: TRBJ2-3; CDR3: CSARDRGRGTSSDTQYF; DNA: TGCAGTGCTAGAGACAGAGGCAGAGGAACTAGCTCAGATACGCAGTATTTT
size: -; V: TRBV5-1; D: -; J: TRBJ2-2; CDR3: CASSEEPSYQNTGELFF; DNA: TGCGCCAGCAGCGAGGAGCCGAGCTACCAGAACACCGGGGAGCTGTTTTTT
size: -; V: TRBV9; D: -; J: TRBJ1-4; CDR3: CASSVIPARLGIVFF; DNA: TGTGCCAGCAGCGTAATCCCCGCCAGACTGGGAATTGTGTTTTTT
size: many; V: TRBV29-1; D: TRBD1; J: TRBJ2-7; CDR3: CSAGRGMGTGEHEQYF; DNA: TGCAGCGCCGGACGGGGTATGGGTACAGGGGAGCACGAGCAGTACTTC
size: once; V: TRBV24-1; D: -; J: TRBJ2-1; CDR3: CATRDPDNEQFF; DNA: TGTGCCACCCGTGACCCGGACAACGAGCAGTTCTTC
size: -; V: TRBV7-2; D: -; J: TRBJ2-2; CDR3: CASSQRPGRPTRELFF; DNA: TGTGCCAGCAGCCAGCGACCGGGGCGACCTACGAGGGAGCTGTTTTTT
size: medium-sized; V: TRBV7-2; D: TRBD1; J: TRBJ1-2; CDR3: CASSLRQGYLRYTF; DNA: TGTGCCAGCAGCTTAAGACAGGGTTATCTCCGCTACACCTTC
size: many; V: TRBV20-1; D: TRBD2; J: TRBJ2-5; CDR3: CSARELLAGEETQYF; DNA: TGCAGTGCTAGAGAACTGCTAGCGGGGGAAGAGACCCAGTACTTC
size: -; V: TRBV6-6; D: -; J: TRBJ2-6; CDR3: CASSYSASGANVLTF; DNA: TGTGCCAGCAGTTACTCGGCCTCTGGGGCCAACGTCCTGACTTTC
size: -; V: TRBV20-1; D: TRBD1; J: TRBJ2-7; CDR3: CSAEATTGTSYEQYF; DNA: TGCAGTGCTGAAGCTACGACAGGGACCTCCTACGAGCAGTACTTC
size: -; V: TRBV5-6; D: -; J: TRBJ2-3; CDR3: CASSRGRTDTQYF; DNA: TGTGCCAGCAGCCGCGGGCGGACAGATACGCAGTATTTT
size: few; V: TRBV15; D: TRBD1; J: TRBJ1-6; CDR3: CATSWPGQGLNSPLHF; DNA: TGTGCCACCAGCTGGCCGGGACAGGGCCTCAATTCACCCCTCCACTTT